Each of the 26 T cell receptor beta chains below was sequenced from the same sample in a study of cytomegalovirus exposure and HLA in healthy donors. With 60 Vbeta and 13 Jbeta primers, the PCR was carried out. The data were produced by immunoSEQ multiplex PCR, yet TCRdb's version contains in-frame clones alone and is incomplete. The table shows about 300,000 clones, with more than 80% occurring only once. The sample was PBMCs. These receptor sequences come from a man aged 35-49 years in good health and CMV-seropositive.

The chain combines TRBV28 with TRBJ2-7; weak D call: TRBD1 (6 bases). Trimming left V 5 bases short and J 0 bases short, with 14 bases between. Germline lookup yields CDR1 MDHEN and CDR2 SYDVKM. This CDR3 comprises 15 residues. For the CDR3, the DNA is TGTGCCAGCAGTCCTCTTGTGGACAGCTCCTACGAGCAGTACTTC. Translation gives CASSPLVDSSYEQYF.

The V and J genes are TRBV7-8 and TRBJ2-7; possible D gene TRBD1, 6 bases. Germline V gives CDR1 SGHVS, CDR2 FQNEAQ. The CDR3 contains 14 residues. V was clipped by 3 bases and J by 1 base, with 10 bases between them. The CDR3 reads CASSLPGVSYEQYF. CDR3 nucleotide sequence: TGTGCCAGCAGCTTGCCAGGGGTGTCCTACGAGCAGTACTTC.

This sequence joins TRBV9 and TRBJ2-1, with 8 bases that match TRBD2. CDR3 length: 16 amino acids. CDR1 is SGDLS and CDR2 is YYNGEE in the germline V gene. The V gene end was trimmed by 1 base and the J gene end by 8 bases; junction bases not matched to a gene: 11. The CDR3 DNA sequence: TGTGCCAGCAGCGTACCCCCCAGCGGGAGTGTCTATGAGCAGTTCTTC. Translated, it gives CASSVPPSGSVYEQFF.

The V and J genes are TRBV29-1 and TRBJ1-2, with D perhaps TRBD1 (6 bases). V was clipped by 7 bases and J by 1 base, with 10 bases between them. Germline V gene lookup returns CDR1 SQVTM and CDR2 ANQGSEA. CDR3 size: 12 residues. This CDR3 is CSEGDRNYGYTF. In DNA, the CDR3 is TGCAGCGAGGGGGACCGTAACTATGGCTACACCTTC.

The chain carries TRBV28 and TRBJ2-7; 15 bases agree with TRBD2. Germline-derived CDR1 and CDR2 are MDHEN and SYDVKM. The CDR3 length is 19 residues. The J segment lost 5 bases and the V segment lost 3 bases, leaving 14 bases of the junction unmatched. The CDR3 region has the DNA TGTGCCAGCAGTTTTGGGCCCCAGGGACTAGCGGGAGGTCCCCACGAGCAGTACTTC. Protein product: CASSFGPQGLAGGPHEQYF.

J is TRBJ2-7 and V is TRBV6-6; D is unclear. CDR1 MNHNY and CDR2 SVGAGI come from the germline V gene (reference sequence). The length of the CDR3 is 13 residues. V lost 2 bases, J lost 0 bases, and 5 bases lay in between. CDR3 sequence (DNA): TGTGCCAGCAGTTACCTTCTCTCCTACGAGCAGTACTTC. Amino acid sequence: CASSYLLSYEQYF.

The chain employs TRBV27 and TRBJ2-7, with 9 bases matching TRBD1. Germline CDR1 and CDR2: MNHEY and SMNVEV (reference sequence). CDR3 length: 14 residues. The V segment lost 4 bases and the J segment 3 bases; nucleotides outside the gene matches: 4. The DNA of the CDR3 is TGTGCCAGCAGTTCCCGGGACAGGGACTACGAGCAGTACTTC. Encoded protein: CASSSRDRDYEQYF.

The chain employs TRBV2 and TRBJ1-5; D may be TRBD1 (6 bases). CDR1 SNHLY and CDR2 FYNNEI come from the germline V gene. V was shortened by 6 bases and J by 6 bases, with 12 bases between the two germline ends. The CDR3 runs to 13 residues. DNA of the CDR3: TGTGCCAGCAGGCGGACAGATCCTCAGCCCCAGCATTTT. It yields the protein CASRRTDPQPQHF.

The V gene is TRBV7-9, the J gene TRBJ2-7; TRBD2 might be the D (5 bases). Germline loops: CDR1 SEHNR, CDR2 FQNEAQ (reference sequence). The CDR3 has 16 amino acids. With 4 bases removed from V and 5 bases from J, the gap between germline ends came to 21 bases. Here the CDR3 DNA reads TGTGCCAGCAGCTACAGTCCTCCGGGATTCTTCAACGAGCAGTACTTC. Residues: CASSYSPPGFFNEQYF.

As to this clone: A junction end diverges from the germline sequence, so it may reflect a read error. This chain joins TRBV7-2 and TRBJ2-2, with a possible D match to TRBD2 (5 bases). This CDR3 has 16 residues. The germline V gene has CDR1 SGHTA and CDR2 FQGNSA. CDR3 DNA: TGTGCCAGCAGCCTAGCCGGCGGATTGAACACCGGGGAGCTGTTTTTT. Translation: CASSLAGGLNTGELFF.

This chain links TRBV27 with TRBJ1-5; 11 bases are a match to TRBD1. Germline CDR1 reads MNHEY; CDR2 reads SMNVEV (reference sequence). V shed 8 bases, J shed 7 bases, and the junction held 1 base outside the gene matches. CDR3 length equals 12 residues. The CDR3 loop is CASRTGGQPQHF. CDR3 nucleotides: TGTGCCAGCCGGACAGGGGGCCAGCCCCAGCATTTT.

The chain combines TRBV2 with TRBJ2-3, with TRBD1 identical over 9 bases. This CDR3 comprises 15 residues. Germline V CDR1 and CDR2: SNHLY, FYNNEI. V was clipped by 4 bases and J by 3 bases; unmatched bases: 5. CDR3 residues: CASSAGTGYTDTQYF. The DNA of the CDR3 is TGTGCCAGCAGTGCCGGGACAGGGTATACAGATACGCAGTATTTT. Full variable domain (remainder filled in from reference TRBV2 and TRBJ2-3): EPEVTQTPSHQVTQMGQEVILRCVPISNHLYFYWYRQILGQKVEFLVSFYNNEISEKSEIFDDQFSVERPDGSNFTLKIRSTKLEDSAMYFCASSAGTGYTDTQYFGPGTRLTVL.

The rearrangement uses TRBV4-3 and TRBJ2-7, with D perhaps matching TRBD1 (5 bases). V was trimmed by 1 base and J by 3 bases, leaving 13 bases between them. Looked up from germline, CDR1 is LGHNA and CDR2 is YSLEER. The CDR3 sequence is 15 residues long. This chain's CDR3 is CASSQGRNRNYEQYF. The CDR3 bases are TGCGCCAGCAGCCAAGGTAGGAACAGGAACTACGAGCAGTACTTC.

The chain is built from TRBV29-1 and TRBJ2-5, with D maybe TRBD1 (6 bases). From germline, CDR1 is SQVTM and CDR2 ANQGSEA. CDR3 length: 13 residues. V lost 3 bases and J 2 bases, leaving 10 bases between the germline ends. CDR3 residues: CSVEIGGQETQYF. CDR3 bases: TGCAGCGTTGAGATAGGGGGTCAAGAGACCCAGTACTTC.

The rearrangement joins TRBV4-1 to TRBJ2-1, with TRBD2 matching over 10 bases. CDR1 and CDR2 from the germline V gene are MGHRA and YSYEKL. The CDR3 sequence is 16 residues long. With 2 bases clipped from V and 5 bases from J, the junction kept 6 bases outside the gene matches. In DNA form, the CDR3 reads TGCGCCAGCAGCCAAAGCAGCGGGAGGGCCCACAATGAGCAGTTCTTC. Its protein is CASSQSSGRAHNEQFF.

This rearrangement joins TRBV28 to TRBJ2-2, with a weak D call TRBD1 (6 bases). Trimming left V 5 bases short and J 8 bases short, with 30 bases between. Germline-derived CDR1 and CDR2 are MDHEN and SYDVKM. This CDR3 has 19 amino acids. As DNA, the CDR3 is TGTGCCAGCAGTACCAATCATCTATCGACAGGTCGACGATCGGGGGAGCTGTTTTTT. Translation gives CASSTNHLSTGRRSGELFF.

The J gene is TRBJ2-2, the V gene TRBV19; unclear D gene. V was trimmed by 0 bases and J by 7 bases, leaving 6 bases between them. CDR1 and CDR2 from the germline V gene are LNHDA and SQIVND (reference sequence). The CDR3 consists of 13 residues. In nucleotides, the CDR3 is TGTGCCAGTAGTATAGATCGCGACGGGGAGCTGTTTTTT. It translates to CASSIDRDGELFF. The complete variable domain, with remaining parts taken from reference TRBV19 and TRBJ2-2, reads DGGITQSPKYLFRKEGQNVTLSCEQNLNHDAMYWYRQDPGQGLRLIYYSQIVNDFQKGDIAEGYSVSREKKESFPLTVTSAQKNPTAFYLCASSIDRDGELFFGEGSRLTVL.

Comments on this clone: An end of the junction does not agree with germline; a read error may underlie this. CDR3 protein: CASRTYEGLCSF. The CDR3 DNA is TGTGCCAGCAGGACTTATGAGGGCCTTTGTAGCTTC. This sequence joins TRBV2 and TRBJ2-7; possible D gene TRBD2, 5 bases. Germline V gene lookup returns CDR1 SNHLY and CDR2 FYNNEI. The CDR3 spans 12 residues. The entire variable domain, with the rest obtained from reference TRBV2 and TRBJ2-7, is as follows: EPEVTQTPSHQVTQMGQEVILRCVPISNHLYFYWYRQILGQKVEFLVSFYNNEISEKSEIFDDQFSVERPDGSNFTLKIRSTKLEDSAMYFCASRTYEGLCSFGPGTRLTVT.

The CDR3 loop reads CATSRDRGLQPQHF. CDR3 DNA sequence: TGTGCCACCAGCAGGGACAGGGGACTTCAGCCCCAGCATTTT. The rearrangement uses TRBV15 and TRBJ1-5, with 9 bases aligning to TRBD1. Germline V lookup: CDR1 LNHNV, CDR2 YYDKDF (reference sequence). V dropped 3 bases and J dropped 6; count of bases not matched to a gene: 3. The CDR3 covers 14 residues.

This chain uses TRBV7-2 with TRBJ2-1; a possible D gene is TRBD2 (5 bases). This CDR3 spans 16 amino acids. Trimming pared 0 bases from V and 12 bases from J, leaving 21 bases between. CDR1 and CDR2 from the germline V gene are SGHTA and FQGNSA. In nucleotides, the CDR3 is TGTGCCAGCAGCTTAGCGAGCCTGGGAGCGCCCCTAAGGCAGTTCTTC. It encodes CASSLASLGAPLRQFF. Variable domain in full (rest from reference TRBV7-2 and TRBJ2-1): GAGVSQSPSNKVTEKGKDVELRCDPISGHTALYWYRQSLGQGLEFLIYFQGNSAPDKSGLPSDRFSAERTGGSVSTLTIQRTQQEDSAVYLCASSLASLGAPLRQFFGPGTRLTVL.

The J gene is TRBJ1-4, the V gene TRBV19, with D unclear. Germline V gene data show CDR1 as LNHDA and CDR2 as SQIVND (reference sequence). V was pared by 5 bases and J by 2 bases, with 18 bases between. There are 17 residues in the CDR3. CDR3 sequence reads: CASSLIPAGVTNEKLFF. The CDR3 DNA reads as TGTGCCAGTAGTCTGATTCCCGCCGGGGTTACTAATGAAAAACTGTTTTTT.

This chain links TRBV15 with TRBJ2-7; 9 nucleotides align to TRBD1. The CDR3 length is 15 residues. Looked up from germline, CDR1 is LNHNV and CDR2 is YYDKDF (reference sequence). The V gene end was trimmed by 3 bases and the J gene end by 6 bases; junction bases not matched to a gene: 9. CDR3 nucleotide sequence: TGTGCCACCAGCAGTCTTAGGACAGGGGCGAGCGAGCAGTACTTC. Translated: CATSSLRTGASEQYF.

V usage is TRBV5-1 and J usage is TRBJ2-2; the D gene is possibly TRBD2 (6 bases). The V end was cut by 0 bases, the J end by 8 bases, with 17 bases between. Per germline, CDR1 SGHRS and CDR2 YFSETQ. CDR3 size: 16 residues. Here the CDR3 reads CASSLAGGPTAGELFF. For the CDR3, the DNA is TGCGCCAGCAGCTTGGCCGGGGGACCAACTGCTGGGGAGCTGTTTTTT.

The chain uses TRBV19 and TRBJ1-1, with unresolved D. CDR1 is LNHDA and CDR2 is SQIVND in the germline V gene (reference sequence). The CDR3 is made up of 13 amino acids. V lost 4 bases to trimming and J lost 4 bases, with 10 bases between them. CDR3 in DNA: TGTGCCAGTAGTACAACAAGAGGCACTGAAGCTTTCTTT. This sequence encodes CASSTTRGTEAFF. The entire variable domain, with the rest obtained from reference TRBV19 and TRBJ1-1, is as follows: DGGITQSPKYLFRKEGQNVTLSCEQNLNHDAMYWYRQDPGQGLRLIYYSQIVNDFQKGDIAEGYSVSREKKESFPLTVTSAQKNPTAFYLCASSTTRGTEAFFGQGTRLTVV.

The J gene is TRBJ2-5, the V gene TRBV7-2; 16 bases fit TRBD2. Trimming took 2 bases from V and 4 from J; bases not matched to a gene: 10. The CDR3 has 19 residues. Germline V CDR1 and CDR2: SGHTA, FQGNSA. The CDR3 coding sequence is TGTGCCAGCAGCTTATTCGGGACTAGCGGGAGGGCCGTGGTAGAGACCCAGTACTTC. Residues: CASSLFGTSGRAVVETQYF.

Concerning this clone itself: Other DNA sequences within the sample encode an identical CDR3. The gene calls are TRBV5-1 and TRBJ2-7, with TRBD2 matching over 12 bases. The CDR3 consists of 15 residues. The junction had 4 bases not matched to a gene; V was cut back by 4 bases and J by 2 bases. Germline CDR1 and CDR2: SGHRS and YFSETQ. CDR3 sequence: CASSSGLAGPYEQYF. As DNA, the CDR3 is TGCGCCAGCAGCAGCGGACTAGCGGGGCCCTACGAGCAGTACTTC.